This TCR beta chain was recorded in a study of cytomegalovirus exposure and HLA in healthy donors (dated by TCRdb to 2016 to 2017). For context, the study as a whole: An earlier analysis of 587 of the donors reported approximately 300 Gb of sequence data and approximately 120 million unique TCR beta sequences obtained from about 179 million T cells. About 300 gigabases of sequencing data and roughly 80 million unique TCR sequences made up an early release that covered under 750 HLA-typed donors. Of the 398 genotyped donors, about 80% fell in the genetic ancestry cluster associated with self-reported Caucasian donors. The study aimed to test whether signatures of past pathogen exposure could be identified by cataloging public T cell receptors. The study used immunosequencing to profile the T cell repertoires of 666 subjects and linked those repertoires to cytomegalovirus serostatus. Along with the roughly 670-subject first cohort, a separate validation cohort of 120 different subjects was used. High-throughput TCR immunosequencing, statistical association of individual TCRs with disease status, and machine learning were combined to predict cytomegalovirus infection status. A later analysis re-analyzed previously published TCR beta repertoires from 650 to 800 donors and added high-resolution HLA genotyping to study TCR occurrence patterns. Rather than drawing on any new phenotypic data, the later analysis identified candidate immune exposures from TCR beta sequences and the way those sequences occurred across donors. An earlier analysis of approximately 630 of the donors applied high-throughput TCR beta sequencing to assess whether each TCR beta V gene segment acted as functional or pseudogenic. Donor age, sex, ethnicity and CMV serostatus were compiled alongside the repertoire data. A later genetic analysis took genome-wide SNP genotypes for about 55% of the 666 donors and used that subset as a discovery cohort. Every discovery cohort repertoire had been produced on one sequencing platform. Both class I and class II loci were covered by HLA typing, at four-digit resolution. The number of typed donors differed by locus: about 629-630 for A, B, C, DRB1 and DQB1; some 500 for DQA1; approximately 600 for DPA1; and approximately 450 for DPB1. Roughly 5 DR-DQ haplotypes were handled as single units for association and clustering, since linkage in the cohort was strong. Across some 400 genotyped donors of the cohort, an average of approximately 240,000 unique TCR beta nucleotide sequences per donor were sequenced, and roughly 18% of those sequences were non-productive. General conclusions and limits of the study: Because the 87-base-pair reads could not distinguish some IMGT-functional V segments, including TRBV6-2 and TRBV6-3, those segments were excluded. Most CMV-associated TCR beta chains appeared to be HLA-restricted in a later analysis, and the HLA associations seemed to be driven largely by CMV exposure. In a later analysis, TCR association rates were found to vary across HLA loci, with the most associated TCRs seen for DRB1 alleles and the fewest for HLA-C alleles. Around 16 rarely observed V segments, including chromosome 9 orphons, were excluded from the earlier analysis of approximately 500 of the donors because counts were too low. HLA typing was unavailable for some donors at each locus, so association tests used only the typed subset. A later genetic analysis reported fewer N-insertions in productive TCRs among donors in an Asian-associated ancestry cluster than the roughly 700-donor mean. Linkage disequilibrium might explain the correlated functional status among segregating V segments, but an unknown experimental factor could not be excluded. V-gene and J-gene trimming of TCR beta chains was associated with a missense DCLRE1C variant in a later genetic analysis, and the association was replicated in an independent cohort. In a later analysis, several top co-occurrence clusters were reported to appear linked to parvovirus B19, influenza, CMV and Epstein-Barr virus. In the study, approximately 160 TCR beta chains were listed as associated with cytomegalovirus. Most TCR sequences were observed very rarely across donors, whereas some public TCRs were present in many individuals. A later analysis associated about 17,000 TCR beta sequences with specific HLA alleles at a false discovery rate of 0.05. A few of the identified cytomegalovirus-associated TCR beta chains were confirmed in vitro to be specific for cytomegalovirus antigens. It was suggested by the authors that the approach could potentially be generalized to other disease states and immunological phenotypes. The cohort was sequenced for TCR beta chains only, and without alpha or paired-chain data the features that could be detected were limited. The classifier was reported to diagnose cytomegalovirus status with high specificity and sensitivity in both the original cohort and the validation cohort. The presence/absence analyses assumed that sequencing depth was roughly uniform across donors, and that assumption may not be true. Broadly in line with IMGT annotations, most TCR beta V segments showed up in productive rearrangements about 87% or about 30% of the time in an earlier analysis of about 500 of the donors. A group of highly shared sequence variants was considered likely to be a technical artifact of the sequencing pipeline. For the cohort, immune exposure information was limited to CMV serostatus. When HLA alleles, especially DR and DQ, strongly co-occurred, TCR associations were difficult to assign to individual alleles. A further reported finding was that TCR beta sequences accurately predicted the HLA-A and HLA-B alleles for most subjects in the first cohort. Compared with equally common non-associated chains, HLA-associated TCR beta chains in a later analysis were more clonally expanded and had lower generation probabilities.

Libraries came from the immunoSEQ multiplex PCR assay. A mixture of 60 forward primers for TCR Vbeta segments and 13 reverse primers for TCR Jbeta segments was used in the multiplex PCR. Amplification of the CDR3 region of rearranged TCR beta genes was performed with a multiplex PCR assay on genomic DNA. The Illumina HiSeq System was used to sequence the amplified TCR beta libraries as 87-base-pair reads. On the authors' methods: Across the 600 to 700 repertoires, a later analysis counted tens of millions of unique TCR beta chains, roughly 11 million of which were shared by at least two donors. A nearest-neighbor algorithm error-corrected the raw reads and collapsed the reads into unique sequences, merging closely related sequences to remove PCR and sequencing errors. Alignment of CDR3 sequences to IMGT reference sequences was used to assign V, D and J gene segments. For a sequence to be retained, at least a six-nucleotide match to both a V gene segment and a J gene segment was required. A rearrangement counted as productive if the CDR3 had no stop codons and remained in frame with V and J, and every other rearrangement counted as non-productive. Following IMGT convention, CDR3 was defined as the stretch from the second conserved V-encoded cysteine up to the conserved J-encoded phenylalanine. Sequences without an unambiguous match to a single V gene segment were excluded from the earlier analysis of approximately 560 of the donors. In an earlier analysis of almost 600 of the donors, a V segment was called functional when productive rearrangements were above 56.7%, and segregating when the standard deviation between donors exceeded 5%. To diagnose cytomegalovirus status from the catalog of TCR beta chain sequences, a statistical classification framework was built. In a later analysis, V and J genes were assigned by comparing TCR nucleotide sequences against IMGT/GENE-DB human TR gene sequences. The TCRdist pipeline was used in a later analysis to assign CDR3 sequences and most-parsimonious VDJ recombination scenarios. In a later analysis, each TCR beta chain was defined by its CDR3 amino acid sequence together with its V-gene family, and reads without a unique V-gene family were excluded. As a way to deal with suspected cross-contamination and a sequencing artifact, a later analysis dropped 450 to 600 nucleotide sequences that were highly shared and had low generation probability. For each public chain, a later analysis derived a clonal expansion index from normalized ranks of inferred template counts within each repertoire. In a later analysis, generation probabilities were computed using a VDJ recombination model fitted to out-of-frame rearrangements, and the results were checked against IGoR. Hypergeometric tests were used in a later analysis to score TCR-TCR, TCR-HLA and TCR-CMV co-occurrence, with a repertoire-size bias correction applied to the TCR pairs. In a later analysis, false discovery rates were estimated by permuting HLA or CMV assignments 20 times. In a later analysis, co-occurring TCRs were grouped using DBSCAN, with TCRdist sequence similarity added in when clustering inside HLA-allele-positive subsets. Repertoires with fewer than 30,000 or more than 120,000 public chains, plus five repertoires with anomalous nucleotide sharing, were excluded from co-occurrence clustering. What TCRdb holds here is the immuneACCESS table cut down to in-frame rearrangements. Part of the clones is not present; checked against another copy, under half of the missing clones reflect an unresolved V gene, and the others are unexplained. V, J and clone size reflect that table, while D and trimming were determined from the DNA. This sample holds some 120,000 clones; 74% were observed only once. Together, the top ten hold 3.5% to 4.5% of the sample.

In total, approximately 610 healthy bone marrow donors made up the cohort. All cohort members were sampled while nominally healthy, although unrecorded immune exposures were likely present. The donor tested CMV seropositive and was one of the 289 seropositive cohort members. Each donor provided a peripheral blood sample, and peripheral blood mononuclear cells were used for TCR beta sequencing. Genomic DNA extraction from the blood cell samples was performed with the Qiagen DNeasy Blood Extraction Kit. This clone appeared a few times. The clone's antigen remains unknown. No base quality information exists; no much larger clone differs at one position. Including the terminal cysteine and phenylalanine, the CDR3 comprises 16 residues. The CDR3 DNA has 48 bases and is translated from base 1. Trimming removed 5 bases from V and 2 bases from J, leaving 18 bases between the germline ends. CDR1 and CDR2, looked up from the germline V gene, are SGHAT and FQNNGV.

This receptor chain uses TRBV11-2 and TRBJ2-5; confidence is insufficient to name the D gene. This receptor was taken from a man aged 40-49 years in good health and CMV-seropositive. The sample consisted of PBMCs. The CDR3 protein: CASSPNLVARQETQYF. The nucleotides read TGTGCCAGCAGCCCGAACCTAGTGGCCAGACAAGAGACCCAGTACTTC.